This T cell receptor (beta chain) was sequenced during a study of cytomegalovirus exposure and HLA in healthy donors. At the level of the study: The Caucasian-associated ancestry cluster held over 80% of 300 to 500 genotyped donors. The study, taken as a whole, reports: In a later analysis, TCR beta V- and J-gene trimming showed a link to a missense DCLRE1C variant. In vitro confirmation showed a few CMV-associated chains to be CMV antigen specific.

Regarding this clone: Its antigen is unidentified.

The CDR3 is 13 residues long. Between the trimmed V and J ends, which lost 5 bases and 8 bases, there was a span of 15 bases. Germline V gene data show CDR1 as MNHEY and CDR2 as SVGAGI. PCR involved 60 Vbeta and 13 Jbeta primers. The repertoire was sequenced with immunoSEQ multiplex PCR; TCRdb's copy has only in-frame clones and lacks some. The sample holds under 200,000 clones, approximately 81% seen once. The donors, nominally healthy at sampling, likely had unrecorded immune exposures. The clonotype comes from a boy under 10 years old in good health and CMV-seronegative. Input material: PBMCs. The chain is built from TRBV6-5 and TRBJ1-2; D gene uncertain. DNA for the CDR3: TGTGCCAGCAGTCCCCTCGGTGGTTCCGGCTACACCTTC. As protein: CASSPLGGSGYTF.